This T cell receptor (beta chain) came from a study of control samples from healthy donors and cancer patients. Per the germline V gene, CDR1 is WSHSY and CDR2 is SAAADI. The germline V and J ends were trimmed by 2 bases and 5 bases, with 15 bases remaining between them. The CDR3 extends over 16 amino acids. Only in-frame clones appear in the TCRdb table, and some are missing; sequencing was by immunoSEQ multiplex PCR. Counted here are some 64,000 clones, around 87% occurring once; the ten biggest clones make up 2% to 2.5%. This TCR derives from a woman between 45 and 60 years old with head and neck cancer. This chain joins TRBV10-2 and TRBJ2-2; D may be TRBD1 or TRBD2 (5 bases each). The material sequenced was PBMCs. CDR3 nucleotides: TGCGCCAGCAGTGAGGACCGGGGACCATCTACCGGGGAGCTGTTTTTT. Residues: CASSEDRGPSTGELFF.